Following are 17 T cell receptor beta chains from one sample sequenced in a study of control samples from healthy donors and cancer patients (dated by TCRdb to about 2020). Libraries came from the immunoSEQ multiplex PCR assay. TCRdb mirrors the immuneACCESS table, restricted to in-frame sequences. Some clones are absent from its copies; in checked studies, under half trace to an unresolved V gene, and the reason for the others is unknown. The sample table holds approximately 110,000 clones, of which approximately 89% were seen once. The biggest ten clones account for 7.8% of the sample. Sequencing used blood. These receptors all come from a woman aged 18-29 years in good health.

V gene TRBV13 combines with J gene TRBJ1-3; weak D call: TRBD1 (5 bases). Germline V gives CDR1 PRHDT, CDR2 FYEKMQ (reference sequence). The V end was cut by 5 bases, the J end by 0 bases, with 11 bases between. The CDR3 runs to 15 residues. This CDR3 reads CASSHRDGSGNTIYF. The CDR3 coding sequence is TGTGCCAGCAGCCATCGGGACGGCTCTGGAAACACCATATATTTT.

The chain recombines TRBV9 with TRBJ2-7; D might be TRBD1 or TRBD2, each matching 5 bases. This CDR3 is 16 amino acids long. Germline CDR1 is SGDLS and CDR2 is YYNGEE. With 0 bases removed from V and 3 bases from J, the gap between germline ends came to 16 bases. CDR3 protein: CASSVVGDGTYYEQYF. The CDR3 DNA is TGTGCCAGCAGCGTAGTAGGGGACGGAACTTACTACGAGCAGTACTTC. Full variable domain (remainder filled in from reference TRBV9 and TRBJ2-7): DSGVTQTPKHLITATGQRVTLRCSPRSGDLSVYWYQQSLDQGLQFLIQYYNGEERAKGNILERFSAQQFPDLHSELNLSSLELGDSALYFCASSVVGDGTYYEQYFGPGTRLTVT.

The genes are TRBV6-5 and TRBJ2-3, with 9 bases identical to TRBD2. The V gene end was trimmed by 6 bases and the J gene end by 2 bases; junction bases not matched to a gene: 6. Germline V gives CDR1 MNHEY, CDR2 SVGAGI. CDR3 length equals 15 residues. The CDR3 nucleotides read TGTGCCAGCAGACAACTAGCGGGCTACACAGATACGCAGTATTTT. Amino acids: CASRQLAGYTDTQYF.

The genes are TRBV6-4 and TRBJ2-1; the match to TRBD1 covers 9 bases. With 0 bases clipped from V and 5 bases from J, the junction kept 2 bases outside the gene matches. CDR3 length: 15 amino acids. The V gene's germline CDR1 is MRHNA and CDR2 SNTAGT. The CDR3 sequence: CASSDSGTGNNEQFF. Written as DNA, the CDR3 is TGTGCCAGCAGTGACTCCGGGACAGGGAACAATGAGCAGTTCTTC.

The chain couples TRBV4-3 to TRBJ2-2, with D unclear. There are 14 residues in the CDR3. V was clipped by 0 bases and J by 2 bases, with 4 bases between them. Germline V gene lookup returns CDR1 LGHNA and CDR2 YSLEER. CDR3 in amino acids: CASSQDLNTGELFF. Here the CDR3 DNA reads TGCGCCAGCAGCCAAGACCTCAACACCGGGGAGCTGTTTTTT.

The chain recombines TRBV19 with TRBJ2-3, with D maybe TRBD1 (5 bases). Trimming stripped 5 bases from V and 0 bases from J, with 15 bases between. Germline V CDR1 and CDR2: LNHDA, SQIVND (reference sequence). There are 16 residues in the CDR3. The CDR3 region is CASSLGEGVSTDTQYF. The CDR3 DNA is TGTGCCAGTAGTCTCGGTGAAGGGGTCAGCACAGATACGCAGTATTTT.

The chain links TRBV29-1 to TRBJ1-2, with 10 bases aligning to TRBD1. CDR1 is SQVTM, CDR2 ANQGSEA, per germline. With 7 bases clipped from V and 4 bases from J, the junction kept 6 bases outside the gene matches. This CDR3 is built from 13 residues. The CDR3 protein is CSAGDRGIYGYTF. CDR3 DNA: TGCAGCGCCGGGGACAGGGGAATCTATGGCTACACCTTC.

The CDR3 sequence: CASSISGGGETQYF. The CDR3 region has the DNA TGTGCCAGCAGCATAAGCGGGGGTGGGGAGACCCAGTACTTC. V is TRBV7-2 and J is TRBJ2-5; TRBD2 matches at 8 bases. Germline assignment: CDR1 SGHTA and CDR2 FQGNSA. With V trimmed by 5 bases and J by 5 bases, 7 bases remained unmatched. There are 14 residues in the CDR3. Together with reference TRBV7-2 and TRBJ2-5, the CDR3 gives the full variable domain: GAGVSQSPSNKVTEKGKDVELRCDPISGHTALYWYRQSLGQGLEFLIYFQGNSAPDKSGLPSDRFSAERTGGSVSTLTIQRTQQEDSAVYLCASSISGGGETQYFGPGTRLLVL.

The J gene is TRBJ2-4, the V gene TRBV4-2; D gene ambiguous. Trimming left V 0 bases short and J 3 bases short, with 9 bases between. CDR1 and CDR2 from the germline V gene are LGHNA and YNFKEQ. The CDR3 contains 15 residues. Written as DNA, the CDR3 is TGTGCCAGCAGCCAAGAGAAGCAGAACAAAAACATTCAGTACTTC. Amino acids: CASSQEKQNKNIQYF.

V usage is TRBV4-3 and J usage is TRBJ1-2, with D unclear. Per germline, CDR1 LGHNA and CDR2 YSLEER. This CDR3 is built from 13 residues. Trimming left V 4 bases short and J 2 bases short, with 8 bases between. The chain's CDR3 is CASSPGPNYGYTF. CDR3 bases: TGCGCCAGCAGCCCCGGACCCAACTATGGCTACACCTTC.

The V and J genes are TRBV30 and TRBJ1-6; D is undetermined. V shed 0 bases and J shed 7 bases, with 22 bases lying between them. Germline V CDR1 and CDR2: GTSNPN, SVGIG (reference sequence). The CDR3 loop spans 18 amino acids. CDR3 sequence: CAWSVTGVRPKLNSPLHF. In DNA, the CDR3 is TGTGCCTGGAGTGTAACGGGAGTACGACCTAAACTAAATTCACCCCTCCACTTT.

Details on this clone: The junction and the germline gene differ at one end; a read error may be behind it. The J gene is TRBJ1-2, the V gene TRBV6-2 or TRBV6-3; 7 bases align to TRBD1. CDR3 length: 12 residues. Per germline, CDR1 MNHEY and CDR2 SVGEGT. Here the CDR3 DNA reads TGTGCCAGCAGATACTACAGGGGATTCTACACCTTC. As protein: CASRYYRGFYTF.

This clone was counted a single time. The rearrangement uses TRBV28 and TRBJ2-6, with TRBD1 matching 9 bases. The CDR3 extends over 20 amino acids. Germline CDR1 reads MDHEN; CDR2 reads SYDVKM. With 2 bases clipped from V and 0 bases from J, the junction kept 11 bases outside the gene matches. CDR3 region: CASSLDRGTGPLSGANVLTF. CDR3 nucleotides: TGTGCCAGCAGTTTAGATCGCGGGACAGGGCCCCTCTCTGGGGCCAACGTCCTGACTTTC.

Details on this clone: Other nucleotide sequences in the sample specify the same CDR3. The rearrangement links TRBV7-9 to TRBJ2-7; possibly TRBD1 for D (6 bases). Germline V gene sequence: CDR1 SEHNR, CDR2 FQNEAQ (reference sequence). The V end lost 1 base, the J end lost 1 base, and 23 bases lay between the germline ends. This CDR3 is 19 amino acids long. As DNA, the CDR3 is TGTGCCAGCAGCTTAGAGGAGACAGGAATATTCCCTGGGTCCTACGAGCAGTACTTC. It codes for CASSLEETGIFPGSYEQYF. The full variable domain, rest sourced from reference TRBV7-9 and TRBJ2-7, is DTGVSQNPRHKITKRGQNVTFRCDPISEHNRLYWYRQTLGQGPEFLTYFQNEAQLEKSRLLSDRFSAERPKGSFSTLEIQRTEQGDSAMYLCASSLEETGIFPGSYEQYFGPGTRLTVT.

This clone was seen more than once but under ten times. This chain links TRBV6-5 with TRBJ2-1; TRBD2 is a possible D gene (6 bases). Trimming shortened V by 6 bases and J by 1 base, and 13 bases separated the two germline ends. The CDR3 runs to 15 residues. In germline, CDR1 is MNHEY, CDR2 SVGAGI. This CDR3 is CASSPEGLSYNEQFF. Here the CDR3 DNA reads TGTGCCAGCAGCCCGGAGGGTCTTTCCTACAATGAGCAGTTCTTC.

This chain connects TRBV7-2 to TRBJ2-3; TRBD2 might be the D (5 bases). The V gene's germline CDR1 is SGHTA and CDR2 FQGNSA. This CDR3 spans 15 amino acids. With 6 bases removed from V and 0 bases from J, the gap between germline ends came to 13 bases. CDR3 nucleotides: TGTGCCAGCAGGGAACCCCGGAGGAGCACAGATACGCAGTATTTT. It codes for CASREPRRSTDTQYF.

The CDR3 region is CAIGEDSSSGNTIYF. The CDR3 DNA reads TGTGCCATCGGGGAGGACAGCTCCTCTGGAAACACCATATATTTT. This rearrangement joins TRBV10-3 to TRBJ1-3; D perhaps matches TRBD1 (6 bases). The CDR3 totals 15 residues. V lost 8 bases to trimming and J lost 0 bases, with 14 bases between them. Germline loops: CDR1 ENHRY, CDR2 SYGVKD.